This T cell receptor (beta chain) was sequenced for a study of T cell responses to AZD1222 COVID-19 vaccine. Points from the study as a whole: Donors were largely white British and mainly female; clonal diversity was possibly underestimated. Dominant at 160-218 and 743-854, vaccine-associated CD4 TCRs also spanned spike. Just a handful of AZD1222 recipients were seropositive at baseline.

Assay used: immunoSEQ multiplex PCR; TCRdb lists only in-frame clones, some missing. Of some 120,000 clones listed, roughly 93% are singletons. This CDR3 region has 12 residues. V shed 2 bases and J shed 7 bases, with 5 bases lying between them. In germline, CDR1 is MNHEY, CDR2 SMNVEV (reference sequence). Remarks on this clone: Antigen unknown.

V gene TRBV27 combines with J gene TRBJ2-2; no clear D gene. This TCR was recovered from an adult in good health. The sequenced sample was peripheral blood, obtained on day 0 of AZD1222 vaccination. The CDR3 DNA reads as TGTGCCAGCAGTTTACCACTCGGGGAGCTGTTTTTT. Its translation: CASSLPLGELFF.